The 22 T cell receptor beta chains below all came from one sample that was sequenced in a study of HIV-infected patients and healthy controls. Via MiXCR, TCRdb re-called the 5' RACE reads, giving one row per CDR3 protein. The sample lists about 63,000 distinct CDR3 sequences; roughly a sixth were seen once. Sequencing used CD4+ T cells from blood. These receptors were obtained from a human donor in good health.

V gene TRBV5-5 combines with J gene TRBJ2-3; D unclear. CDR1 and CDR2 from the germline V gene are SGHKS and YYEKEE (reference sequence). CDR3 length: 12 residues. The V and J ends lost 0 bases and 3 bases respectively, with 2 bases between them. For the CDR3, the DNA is TGTGCCAGCAGCTTGGCTACAGATACGCAGTATTTT. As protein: CASSLATDTQYF.

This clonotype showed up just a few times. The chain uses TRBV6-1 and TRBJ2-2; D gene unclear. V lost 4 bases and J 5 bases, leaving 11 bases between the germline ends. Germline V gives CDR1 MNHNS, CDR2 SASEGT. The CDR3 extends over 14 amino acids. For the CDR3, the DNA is TGTGCCAGCAGTGCGGCTAGTAGGACCGGGGAGCTGTTTTTT. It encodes CASSAASRTGELFF.

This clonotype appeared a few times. The CDR3 DNA follows: TGCAGCGCCGGAGGGCGACAGGGCCGCACCGATGAGCAGTTCTTC. Translation: CSAGGRQGRTDEQFF. The chain carries TRBV29-1 and TRBJ2-1, with D possibly TRBD1 on 7 matching bases. V was trimmed by 7 bases and J by 8 bases, leaving 24 bases between them. Per germline, CDR1 SQVTM and CDR2 ANQGSEA. This CDR3 contains 15 residues.

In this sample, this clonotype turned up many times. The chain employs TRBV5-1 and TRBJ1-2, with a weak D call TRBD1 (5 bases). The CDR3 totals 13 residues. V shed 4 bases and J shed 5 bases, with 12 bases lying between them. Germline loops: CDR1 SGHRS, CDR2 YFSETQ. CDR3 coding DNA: TGCGCCAGCAGCCCAGGGAACAAGTATGGCTACACCTTC. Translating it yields CASSPGNKYGYTF.

The CDR3 loop is CSATYSSGRVYEQYF. The CDR3 bases are TGCAGTGCTACGTATTCCAGCGGGAGAGTCTACGAGCAGTACTTC. The V and J genes are TRBV20-1 and TRBJ2-7; 8 bases are shared with TRBD2. Trimming removed 4 bases from V and 3 bases from J; junction bases left unmatched: 11. The CDR3 loop spans 15 amino acids. Germline V CDR1 and CDR2: DFQATT, SNEGSKA (reference sequence).

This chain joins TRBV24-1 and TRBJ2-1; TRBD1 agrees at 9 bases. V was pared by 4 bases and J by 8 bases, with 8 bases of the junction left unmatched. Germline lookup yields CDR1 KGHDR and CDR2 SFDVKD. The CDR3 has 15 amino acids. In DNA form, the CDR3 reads TGTGCCACCAGTGAGGGACAGGGCGGGTTTGATGAGCAGTTCTTC. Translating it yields CATSEGQGGFDEQFF.

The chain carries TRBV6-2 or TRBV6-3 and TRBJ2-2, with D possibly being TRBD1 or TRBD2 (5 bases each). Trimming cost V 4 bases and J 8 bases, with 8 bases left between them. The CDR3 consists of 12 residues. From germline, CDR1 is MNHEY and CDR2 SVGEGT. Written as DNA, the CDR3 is TGTGCCAGCAGTTCCGGGGCAGGGGAGCTGTTTTTT. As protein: CASSSGAGELFF.

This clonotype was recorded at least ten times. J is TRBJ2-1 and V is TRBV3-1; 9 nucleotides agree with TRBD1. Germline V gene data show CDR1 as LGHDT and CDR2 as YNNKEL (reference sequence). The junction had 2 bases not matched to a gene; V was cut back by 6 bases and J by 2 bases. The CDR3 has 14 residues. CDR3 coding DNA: TGTGCCAGCAGGGACAGGGGTGCCTACAATGAGCAGTTCTTC. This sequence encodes CASRDRGAYNEQFF.

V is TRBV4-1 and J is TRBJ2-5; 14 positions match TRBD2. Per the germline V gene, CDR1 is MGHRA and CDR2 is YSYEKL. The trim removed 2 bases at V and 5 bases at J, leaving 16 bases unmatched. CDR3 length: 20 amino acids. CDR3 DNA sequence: TGCGCCAGCAGCCAACGCCCGGCGGGACTAGCGGGAGCAGGCGGTGAGACCCAGTACTTC. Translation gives CASSQRPAGLAGAGGETQYF.

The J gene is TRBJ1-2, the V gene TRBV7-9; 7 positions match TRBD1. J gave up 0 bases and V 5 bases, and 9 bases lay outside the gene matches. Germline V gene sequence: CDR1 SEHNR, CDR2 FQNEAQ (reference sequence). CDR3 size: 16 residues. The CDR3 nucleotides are TGTGCCAGCAGCCGCGCTGGGACAGAAGCTAACTATGGCTACACCTTC. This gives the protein CASSRAGTEANYGYTF.

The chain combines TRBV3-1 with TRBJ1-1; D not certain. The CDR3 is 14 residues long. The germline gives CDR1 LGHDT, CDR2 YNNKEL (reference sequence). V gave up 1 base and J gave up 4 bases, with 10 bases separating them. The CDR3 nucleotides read TGTGCCAGCAGCCAAGGGCAGTTTGGCACTGAAGCTTTCTTT. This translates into CASSQGQFGTEAFF.

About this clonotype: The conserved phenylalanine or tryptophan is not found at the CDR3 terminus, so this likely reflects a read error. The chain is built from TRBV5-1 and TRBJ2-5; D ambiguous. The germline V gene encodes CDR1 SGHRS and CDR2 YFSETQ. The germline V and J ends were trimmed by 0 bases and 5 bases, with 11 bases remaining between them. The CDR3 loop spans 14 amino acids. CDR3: CASSLGQAGETQYL. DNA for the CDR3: TGCGCCAGCAGCTTGGGGCAGGCCGGGGAGACCCAGTACCTC.

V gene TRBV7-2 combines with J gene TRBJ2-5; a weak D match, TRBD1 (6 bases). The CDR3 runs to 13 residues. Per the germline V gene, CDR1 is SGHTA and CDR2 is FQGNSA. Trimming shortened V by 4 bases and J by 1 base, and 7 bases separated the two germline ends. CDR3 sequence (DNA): TGTGCCAGCAGCTCGGACAGCCAAGAGACCCAGTACTTC. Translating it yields CASSSDSQETQYF.

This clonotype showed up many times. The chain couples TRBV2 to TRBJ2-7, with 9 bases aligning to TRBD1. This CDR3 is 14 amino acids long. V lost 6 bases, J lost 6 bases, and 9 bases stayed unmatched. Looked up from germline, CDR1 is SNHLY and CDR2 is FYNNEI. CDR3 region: CASRQIGTGLEQYF. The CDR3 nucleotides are TGTGCCAGCAGGCAAATCGGGACAGGGCTCGAGCAGTACTTC.

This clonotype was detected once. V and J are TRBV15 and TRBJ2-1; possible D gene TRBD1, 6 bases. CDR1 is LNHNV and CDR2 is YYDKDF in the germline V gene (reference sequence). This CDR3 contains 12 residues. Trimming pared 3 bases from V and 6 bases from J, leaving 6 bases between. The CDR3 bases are TGTGCCACCAGCAGGGACAGCAATGAGCAGTTCTTC. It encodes CATSRDSNEQFF.

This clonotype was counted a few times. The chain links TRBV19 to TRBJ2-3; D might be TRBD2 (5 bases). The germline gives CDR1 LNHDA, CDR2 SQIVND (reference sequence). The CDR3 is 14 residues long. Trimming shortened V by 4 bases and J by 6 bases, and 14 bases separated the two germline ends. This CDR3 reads CASSRVGGSDTQYF. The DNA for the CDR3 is TGTGCCAGTAGTAGAGTCGGCGGGTCCGATACGCAGTATTTT.

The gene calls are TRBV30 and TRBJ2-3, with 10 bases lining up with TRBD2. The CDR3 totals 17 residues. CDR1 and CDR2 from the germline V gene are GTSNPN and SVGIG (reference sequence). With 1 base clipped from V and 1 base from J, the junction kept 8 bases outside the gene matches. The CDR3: CAWSAQRTSGRTDTQYF. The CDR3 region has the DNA TGTGCCTGGAGTGCTCAGAGGACTAGCGGACGCACAGATACGCAGTATTTT.

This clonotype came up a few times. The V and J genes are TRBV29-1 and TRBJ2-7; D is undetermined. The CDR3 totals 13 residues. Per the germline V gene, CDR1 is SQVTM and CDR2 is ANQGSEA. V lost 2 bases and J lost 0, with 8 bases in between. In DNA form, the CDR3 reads TGCAGCGTTGAAAGCCGAACCTCCTACGAGCAGTACTTC. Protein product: CSVESRTSYEQYF.

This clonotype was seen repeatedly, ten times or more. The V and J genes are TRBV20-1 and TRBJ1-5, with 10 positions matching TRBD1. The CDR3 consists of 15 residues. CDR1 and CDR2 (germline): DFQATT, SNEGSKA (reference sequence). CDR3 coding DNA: TGCAGCACTCCGGGACAGGGGATGTCCAATCAGCCCCAGCATTTT. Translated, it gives CSTPGQGMSNQPQHF.

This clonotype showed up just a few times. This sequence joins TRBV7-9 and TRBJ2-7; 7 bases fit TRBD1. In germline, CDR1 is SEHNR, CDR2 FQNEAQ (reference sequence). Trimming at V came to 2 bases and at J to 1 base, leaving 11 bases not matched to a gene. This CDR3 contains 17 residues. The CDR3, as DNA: TGTGCCAGCAGCTTATGGGTTTCCCGGGACAGATCCTACGAGCAGTACTTC. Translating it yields CASSLWVSRDRSYEQYF.

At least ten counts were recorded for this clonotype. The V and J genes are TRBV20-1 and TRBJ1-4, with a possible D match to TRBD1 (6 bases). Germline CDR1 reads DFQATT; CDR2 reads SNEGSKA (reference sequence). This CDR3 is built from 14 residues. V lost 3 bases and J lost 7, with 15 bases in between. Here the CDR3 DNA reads TGCAGTGCTAGTCGAAGGGACACAGGTGAAAAACTGTTTTTT. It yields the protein CSASRRDTGEKLFF.

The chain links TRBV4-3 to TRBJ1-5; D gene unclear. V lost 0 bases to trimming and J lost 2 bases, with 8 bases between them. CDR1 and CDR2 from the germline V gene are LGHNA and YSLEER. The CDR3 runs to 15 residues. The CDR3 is CASSQDTAGNQPQHF. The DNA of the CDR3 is TGCGCCAGCAGCCAAGACACGGCTGGCAATCAGCCCCAGCATTTT.